The 6 T cell receptor beta chains presented below share a single source sample, sequenced in a study of patients and donors after allogeneic stem cell transplantation. Using its own MiXCR run on the RT-PCR reads, TCRdb lists one record per CDR3 protein. The data show about 960,000 distinct CDR3 sequences, about a sixth seen once. The specimen sequenced was blood, either unsorted or a sorted T cell fraction (not recorded which). These receptors came from a human donor who was either an allogeneic HSCT recipient or a stem cell or donor lymphocyte infusion donor (not recorded which). It is not recorded whose cells these are; they may come from a transplant donor.

This chain uses TRBV7-9 with TRBJ1-5, with D hard to call. V was trimmed by 3 bases and J by 6 bases, leaving 12 bases between them. Germline-derived CDR1 and CDR2 are SEHNR and FQNEAQ (reference sequence). The CDR3 length is 14 residues. The CDR3 reads CASSFQKQPQPQHF. The CDR3 DNA reads as TGTGCCAGCAGCTTTCAGAAGCAGCCTCAGCCCCAGCATTTT.

The V gene is TRBV12-3 or TRBV12-4, the J gene TRBJ2-3, with a possible D match to TRBD2 (5 bases). V lost 11 bases, J lost 4 bases, and 19 bases lay in between. The CDR3 consists of 14 residues. The CDR3 sequence: CAGATSVRADTQYF. The CDR3 bases are TGTGCCGGAGCTACTAGTGTACGGGCAGATACGCAGTATTTT.

This clonotype has only a few counts. The chain recombines TRBV5-6 with TRBJ1-1; tentatively, D is TRBD1 (6 bases). The V end was cut by 6 bases, the J end by 1 base, with 19 bases between. The CDR3 length is 16 residues. Germline-derived CDR1 and CDR2 are SGHDT and YYEEEE. CDR3 residues: CASTYSPGHKNTEAFF. The CDR3, as DNA: TGTGCCAGCACCTATTCCCCGGGACACAAGAACACTGAAGCTTTCTTT.

This clonotype turned up a few times. The chain joins TRBV6-5 to TRBJ2-1; maybe TRBD2 (5 bases). CDR1 MNHEY and CDR2 SVGAGI come from the germline V gene. The CDR3 has 15 amino acids. Trimming shortened V by 2 bases and J by 2 bases, and 10 bases separated the two germline ends. DNA for the CDR3: TGTGCCAGCAGTTACGAAGCGGCCCCCTACAATGAGCAGTTCTTC. It yields the protein CASSYEAAPYNEQFF.

The chain has TRBV27 and TRBJ1-2, with 7 bases matching TRBD1. The CDR3 contains 15 residues. Germline CDR1 is MNHEY and CDR2 is SMNVEV (reference sequence). V lost 6 bases to trimming and J lost 3 bases; unmatched junction nucleotides: 10. In nucleotides, the CDR3 is TGTGCCAGCAGCAAGGATTCCGGGACAGACTATGGCTACACCTTC. It codes for CASSKDSGTDYGYTF.

J is TRBJ2-3 and V is TRBV10-3, with TRBD2 matching 10 bases. The germline gives CDR1 ENHRY, CDR2 SYGVKD. With 4 bases clipped from V and 4 bases from J, the junction kept 5 bases outside the gene matches. This CDR3 comprises 15 residues. The CDR3 loop is CAISASGSPPDTQYF. Here the CDR3 DNA reads TGTGCCATCAGTGCTAGCGGGAGTCCCCCAGATACGCAGTATTTT.